The 9 T cell receptor beta chains in this list originate from one sample, sequenced in a study of tumor and adjacent non-tumor tissue in lung cancer. TCRbeta libraries were built with three rounds of nested PCR, modified from ARM-PCR. A single record per CDR3 protein comes from TCRdb applying MiXCR to the multiplex PCR reads. The sample consists of 100,000 to 150,000 distinct CDR3 sequences, 66% of them appearing once. The template was RNA from unsorted bulk tissue. The sequencing sample was made of lung tumor tissue. Every receptor here comes from a man aged 25-45 years with non-small cell lung cancer.

This clonotype was seen at least ten times. This chain joins TRBV5-4 and TRBJ2-3; 14 nucleotides line up with TRBD2. This CDR3 is built from 18 residues. CDR1 SGHNT and CDR2 YYREEE come from the germline V gene (reference sequence). The V segment lost 4 bases and the J segment 1 base; nucleotides outside the gene matches: 8. The CDR3 DNA sequence: TGTGCCAGCAGCCCCCCGGGACTAGCGGGGGCCGGCACAGATACGCAGTATTTT. Translating gives CASSPPGLAGAGTDTQYF.

In this sample, this clonotype turned up a few times. The chain is built from TRBV5-6 and TRBJ2-7, with 9 bases lining up with TRBD1. The CDR3 loop spans 15 amino acids. The trim removed 2 bases at V and 6 bases at J, leaving 9 bases unmatched. Germline V gene lookup returns CDR1 SGHDT and CDR2 YYEEEE. The CDR3 region has the DNA TGTGCCAGCAGCTTTAGACAGGGGGTGAGGTGCGAGCAGTACTTC. Translating gives CASSFRQGVRCEQYF.

With regard to this clonotype: One junction end does not reproduce the germline sequence, and a read error may be involved. The V and J genes are TRBV20-1 and TRBJ2-7; no clear D gene. The CDR3 runs 14 residues. CDR1 DFQATT and CDR2 SNEGSKA come from the germline V gene (reference sequence). CDR3 in DNA: TGCAGTGCCCGCATGGGCTCTAGTTCCTACGGGCAGTACTTC. Protein sequence: CSARMGSSSYGQYF.

Of note for this clonotype: A read error may produce the germline difference seen at one junction end. V and J are TRBV12-5 and TRBJ2-1; a possible D gene is TRBD1 (6 bases). This CDR3 region has 16 residues. Germline-derived CDR1 and CDR2 are LGHNT and FRNRAP. The CDR3 nucleotides are TGTGCTAGTGATTCTCTCGTGACAGGCCCTTACAATGTGCAGTTCTTC. It specifies CASDSLVTGPYNVQFF. Full variable domain (remainder filled in from reference TRBV12-5 and TRBJ2-1): DARVTQTPRHKVTEMGQEVTMRCQPILGHNTVFWYRQTMMQGLELLAYFRNRAPLDDSGMPKDRFSAEMPDATLATLKIQPSEPRDSAVYFCASDSLVTGPYNVQFFGPGTRLTVL.

Note on this clonotype: Germline and junction disagree at one end, which may indicate a read error. The rearrangement joins TRBV6-5 to TRBJ2-1; TRBD2 might be the D (5 bases). The CDR3 consists of 16 residues. Germline V gene sequence: CDR1 MNHEY, CDR2 SVGAGI. The DNA of the CDR3 is TGCGCCAGCAGGTCGGAGAGGAGGAGCTCCTACAATGAGCAGTTCTTC. Translated, it gives CASRSERRSSYNEQFF.

This clonotype has just one count. A single base separates this from a much larger clone, so it may be a read error. The chain has TRBV20-1 and TRBJ1-4; D perhaps matches TRBD1 (6 bases). Trimming stripped 4 bases from V and 8 bases from J, with 20 bases between. Germline values: CDR1 DFQATT, CDR2 SNEGSKA (reference sequence). The CDR3 totals 15 residues. The CDR3 DNA is TGCAGTGCTAAAGGAGGGGTGGGGGGCGGAGAAAAACTGTTTTTT. Protein product: CSAKGGVGGGEKLFF.

On this clonotype itself: Possible read error: a much larger clone is one base away. This sequence joins TRBV20-1 and TRBJ2-5; 11 nucleotides match TRBD1. CDR3 length equals 15 residues. Germline V gives CDR1 DFQATT, CDR2 SNEGSKA (reference sequence). CDR3 amino acids: CSARPPGQGEGTQCF. CDR3 DNA: TGCAGTGCTAGACCACCGGGACAGGGGGAGGGGACCCAGTGCTTC.

This chain links TRBV20-1 with TRBJ2-1; 12 bases match TRBD2. Germline assignment: CDR1 DFQATT and CDR2 SNEGSKA (reference sequence). The V segment lost 6 bases and the J segment 7 bases; nucleotides outside the gene matches: 7. The CDR3 contains 14 residues. In DNA, the CDR3 is TGCAGTGCGAAGACTAGCGGGAGCCAAAATGAGCAGTTCTTC. Protein sequence: CSAKTSGSQNEQFF.

On this clonotype itself: A read error may be the cause here, since a much bigger clone is one base away. V is TRBV20-1 and J is TRBJ2-3, with D uncertain. V was cut by 4 bases and J by 4 bases, with 9 bases left in between. Germline CDR1 is DFQATT and CDR2 is SNEGSKA (reference sequence). The length of the CDR3 is 12 residues. The CDR3 loop reads CSAILLSDTQYF. The CDR3, as DNA: TGCAGTGCTATTTTACTTTCAGATACGCAGTATTTT.